This TCR beta chain comes out of a study of blood T cell repertoires in COVID-19. Study at large: COVID-19 samples collected from the United States, Italy and Spain covered acute and convalescent phases. From T cells, B-cell-depleted T cells, or PBMCs came the material, which was cDNA or gDNA.

In germline, CDR1 is SGHTA, CDR2 FQGNSA. V lost 2 bases and J lost 7; bases outside the gene matches: 8. The CDR3 is 16 amino acids. In the original processing: Quantification of nucleated cells was approximated via reference gene primer amplification. Method: immunoSEQ multiplex PCR; TCRdb's copy keeps in-frame clones and lacks some. That table is the source of V, J and clone size, and D and trimming were worked out from the DNA. The table has 150,000 or so clones, roughly 88% seen once; the top ten hold less than 3.5%. The chain employs TRBV7-2 and TRBJ2-1; 10 positions match TRBD2. Source material: peripheral blood. The receptor was isolated from an older woman with acute or convalescent COVID-19. This CDR3 is CASSLTSGALTNEQFF. The CDR3, as DNA: TGTGCCAGCAGCTTAACTAGCGGGGCCCTTACGAATGAGCAGTTCTTC.